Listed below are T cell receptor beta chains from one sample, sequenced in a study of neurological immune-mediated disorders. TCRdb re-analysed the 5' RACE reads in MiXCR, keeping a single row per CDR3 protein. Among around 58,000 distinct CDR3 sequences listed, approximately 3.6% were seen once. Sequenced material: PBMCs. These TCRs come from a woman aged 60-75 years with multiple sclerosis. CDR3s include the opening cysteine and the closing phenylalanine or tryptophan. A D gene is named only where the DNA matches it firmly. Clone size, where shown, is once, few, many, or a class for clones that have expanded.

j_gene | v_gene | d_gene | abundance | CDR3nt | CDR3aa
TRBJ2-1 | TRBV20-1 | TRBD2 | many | TGCAGTGCTAGCGGGGGGGCTTCTTTCAATGAGCAGTTCTTC | CSASGGASFNEQFF
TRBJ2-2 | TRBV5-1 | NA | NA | TGCGCCAGCAGCTTGCTAGCAGCCACCGGGGAGCTGTTTTTT | CASSLLAATGELFF
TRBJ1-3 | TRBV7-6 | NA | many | TGTGCCAGCAGCTTAGTGGCGGGCTCTGGAAACACCATATATTTT | CASSLVAGSGNTIYF
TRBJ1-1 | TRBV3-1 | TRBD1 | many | TGTGCCAGCAGCCCGCCGACAGGGATAACTGAAGCTTTCTTT | CASSPPTGITEAFF
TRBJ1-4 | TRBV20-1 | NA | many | TGCAGTGCTAGGAGACCTTCAACTAATGAAAAACTGTTTTTT | CSARRPSTNEKLFF
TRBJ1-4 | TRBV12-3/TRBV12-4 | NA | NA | TGTGCCAGCAGTCTGGGATTATCAGAAACACTGTTTTTT | CASSLGLSETLFF
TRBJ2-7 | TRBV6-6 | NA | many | TGTGCCAGCAGCCTCCTCGGGACGTCCTACGAGCAGTACTTC | CASSLLGTSYEQYF
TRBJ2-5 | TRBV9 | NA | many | TGTGCCAGCAGCGCGTTAGCGGAAGAGACCCAGTACTTC | CASSALAEETQYF
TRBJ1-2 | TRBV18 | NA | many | TGTGCCAGCTCACCTGTCCGGGATTCTAACTATGGCTACACCTTC | CASSPVRDSNYGYTF
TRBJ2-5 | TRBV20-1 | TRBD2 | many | TGCAGTGCTAGGGGACTAGCGGCGGACCAAGAGACCCAGTACTTC | CSARGLAADQETQYF
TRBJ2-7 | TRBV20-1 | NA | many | TGCAGTGCTATCAAGGGGGAGTCCTACGAGCAGTACTTC | CSAIKGESYEQYF
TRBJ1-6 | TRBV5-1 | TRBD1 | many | TGCGCCAGCAGCCCCGACAGGGTAAATTCACCCCTCCACTTT | CASSPDRVNSPLHF
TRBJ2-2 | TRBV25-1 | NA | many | TGTGCCAGCAGTGGCCAGTCAGGGGGGACAAACACCGGGGAGCTGTTTTTT | CASSGQSGGTNTGELFF
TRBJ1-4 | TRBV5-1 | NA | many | TGCGCCAGCAGCTTGGAAGGGGGAGTTGAAAAACTGTTTTTT | CASSLEGGVEKLFF
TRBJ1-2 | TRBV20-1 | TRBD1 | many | TGCAGTGCCCCGACAGGGGACCTCTATGGCTACACCTTC | CSAPTGDLYGYTF
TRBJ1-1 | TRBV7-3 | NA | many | TGTGCCAGCAGCTTGGCTCCTGGTATGAACACTGAAGCTTTCTTT | CASSLAPGMNTEAFF
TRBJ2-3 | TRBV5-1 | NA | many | TGCGCCAGCAGCTTGGGAGGCCACGGAATCACAGATACGCAGTATTTT | CASSLGGHGITDTQYF
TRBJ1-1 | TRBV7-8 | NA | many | TGTGCCAGCAGCTCCCGCAGTTGGACTGAAGCTTTCTTT | CASSSRSWTEAFF
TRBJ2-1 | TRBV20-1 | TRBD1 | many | TGCAGTGCTAGGAGTAGGACAGGGTGGGAAGGTGAGCAGTTCTTC | CSARSRTGWEGEQFF
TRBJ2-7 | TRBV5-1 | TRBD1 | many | TGCGCCAGCAGCTTGCGGTTAACTCCGGGACAGGGGTTTACCTACGAGCAGTACTTC | CASSLRLTPGQGFTYEQYF
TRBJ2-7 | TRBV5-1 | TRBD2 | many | TGCGCCAGCAGCTTGGTTCGAGCGGGAGGCTCCTACGAGCAGTACTTC | CASSLVRAGGSYEQYF
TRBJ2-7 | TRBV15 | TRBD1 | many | TGTGCCACCAGCAGTACAGGGGGCTTGAACGAGCAGTACTTC | CATSSTGGLNEQYF
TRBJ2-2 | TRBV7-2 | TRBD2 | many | TGTGCCAGCAGCCGTAACGGGGGGTGGACCACCGGGGAGCTGTTTTTT | CASSRNGGWTTGELFF
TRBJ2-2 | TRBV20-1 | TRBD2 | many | TGCAGTGCTAGAGCCAAAGCGGGAGATCACGGGGAGCTGTTTTTT | CSARAKAGDHGELFF
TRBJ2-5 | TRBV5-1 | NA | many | TGCGCCAGCAGCTTGTATGGGGCAGGAGAGACCCAGTACTTC | CASSLYGAGETQYF
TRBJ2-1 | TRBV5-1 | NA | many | TGCGCCAGCAGCTTGGAGGCGGGGAGCTCCTACAATGAGCAGTTCTTC | CASSLEAGSSYNEQFF
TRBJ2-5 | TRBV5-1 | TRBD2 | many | TGCGCCAGCAGCCCTCGACTAGCGGGACTGACCCAGTACTTC | CASSPRLAGLTQYF